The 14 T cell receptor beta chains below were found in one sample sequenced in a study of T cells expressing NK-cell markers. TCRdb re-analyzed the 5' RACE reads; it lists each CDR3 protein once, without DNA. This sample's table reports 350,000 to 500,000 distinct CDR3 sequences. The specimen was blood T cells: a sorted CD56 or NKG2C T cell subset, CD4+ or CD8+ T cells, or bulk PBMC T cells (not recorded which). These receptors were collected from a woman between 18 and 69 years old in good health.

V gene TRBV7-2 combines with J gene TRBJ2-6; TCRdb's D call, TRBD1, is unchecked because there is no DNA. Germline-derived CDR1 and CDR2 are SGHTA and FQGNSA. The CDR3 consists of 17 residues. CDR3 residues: CASSLGTPISGANVLTF.

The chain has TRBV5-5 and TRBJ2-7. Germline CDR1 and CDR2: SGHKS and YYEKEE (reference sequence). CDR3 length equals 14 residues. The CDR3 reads CASSPPMSSYEQYF.

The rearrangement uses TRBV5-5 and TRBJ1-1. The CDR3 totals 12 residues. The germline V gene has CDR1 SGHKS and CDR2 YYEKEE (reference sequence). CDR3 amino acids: CASEDGNTEAFF.

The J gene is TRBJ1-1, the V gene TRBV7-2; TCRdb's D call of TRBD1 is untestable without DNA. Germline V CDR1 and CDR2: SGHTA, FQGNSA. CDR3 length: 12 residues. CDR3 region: CASARSGTEAFF.

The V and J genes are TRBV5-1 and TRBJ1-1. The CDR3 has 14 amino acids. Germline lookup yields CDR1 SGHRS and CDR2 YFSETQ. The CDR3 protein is CASSLERWGTEAFF.

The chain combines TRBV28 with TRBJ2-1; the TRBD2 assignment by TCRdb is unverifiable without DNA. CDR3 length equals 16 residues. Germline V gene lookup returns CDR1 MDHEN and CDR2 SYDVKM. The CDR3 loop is CASSLTAGETYNEQFF.

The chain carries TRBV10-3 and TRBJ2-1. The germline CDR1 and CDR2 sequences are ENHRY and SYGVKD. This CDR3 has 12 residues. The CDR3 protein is CAISESIPEQFF.

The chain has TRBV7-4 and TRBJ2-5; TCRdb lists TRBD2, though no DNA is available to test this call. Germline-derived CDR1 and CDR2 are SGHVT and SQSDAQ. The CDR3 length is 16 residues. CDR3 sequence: CASSLELAGKSETQYF.

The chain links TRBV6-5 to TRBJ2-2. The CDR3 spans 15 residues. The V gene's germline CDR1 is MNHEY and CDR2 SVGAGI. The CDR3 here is CASSYSNTNTGELFF.

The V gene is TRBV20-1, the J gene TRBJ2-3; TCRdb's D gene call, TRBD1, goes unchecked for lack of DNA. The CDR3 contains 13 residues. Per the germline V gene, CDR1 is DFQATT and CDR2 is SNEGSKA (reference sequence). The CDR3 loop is CSAEEGFTDTQYF.

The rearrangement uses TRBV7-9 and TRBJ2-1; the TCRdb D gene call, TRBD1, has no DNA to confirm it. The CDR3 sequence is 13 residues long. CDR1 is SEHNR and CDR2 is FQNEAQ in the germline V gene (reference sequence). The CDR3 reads CASSLIRGNEQFF.

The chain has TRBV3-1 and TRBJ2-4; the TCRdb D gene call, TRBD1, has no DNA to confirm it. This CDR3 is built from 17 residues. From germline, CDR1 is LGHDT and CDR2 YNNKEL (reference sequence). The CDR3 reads CASSQEATGGAKNIQYF.

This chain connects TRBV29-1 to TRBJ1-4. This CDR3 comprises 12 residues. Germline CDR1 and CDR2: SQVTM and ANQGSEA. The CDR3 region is CSVEVGNSELFF.

CDR3 region: CAIAQDNEQYF. The chain uses TRBV10-3 and TRBJ2-7; checking the TCRdb D call of TRBD1 is not possible without DNA. CDR3 size: 11 residues. Germline assignment: CDR1 ENHRY and CDR2 SYGVKD.